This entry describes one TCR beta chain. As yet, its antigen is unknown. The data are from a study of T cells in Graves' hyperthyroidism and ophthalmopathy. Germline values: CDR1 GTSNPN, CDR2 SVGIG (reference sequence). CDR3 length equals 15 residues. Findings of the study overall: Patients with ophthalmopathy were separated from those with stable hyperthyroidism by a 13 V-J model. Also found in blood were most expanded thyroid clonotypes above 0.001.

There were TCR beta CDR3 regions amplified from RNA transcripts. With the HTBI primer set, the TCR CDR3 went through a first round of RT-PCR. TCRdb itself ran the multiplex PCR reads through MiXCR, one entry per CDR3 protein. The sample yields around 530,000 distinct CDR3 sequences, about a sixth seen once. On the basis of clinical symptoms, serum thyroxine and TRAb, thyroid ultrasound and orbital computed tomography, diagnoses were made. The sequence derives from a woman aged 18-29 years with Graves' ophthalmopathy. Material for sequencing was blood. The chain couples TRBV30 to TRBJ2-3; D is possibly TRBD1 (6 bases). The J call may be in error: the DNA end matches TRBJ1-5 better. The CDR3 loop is CAWDRGRMSTDTQHF. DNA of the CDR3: TGTGCCTGGGATAGGGGGAGGATGAGCACAGATACGCAGCATTTT.